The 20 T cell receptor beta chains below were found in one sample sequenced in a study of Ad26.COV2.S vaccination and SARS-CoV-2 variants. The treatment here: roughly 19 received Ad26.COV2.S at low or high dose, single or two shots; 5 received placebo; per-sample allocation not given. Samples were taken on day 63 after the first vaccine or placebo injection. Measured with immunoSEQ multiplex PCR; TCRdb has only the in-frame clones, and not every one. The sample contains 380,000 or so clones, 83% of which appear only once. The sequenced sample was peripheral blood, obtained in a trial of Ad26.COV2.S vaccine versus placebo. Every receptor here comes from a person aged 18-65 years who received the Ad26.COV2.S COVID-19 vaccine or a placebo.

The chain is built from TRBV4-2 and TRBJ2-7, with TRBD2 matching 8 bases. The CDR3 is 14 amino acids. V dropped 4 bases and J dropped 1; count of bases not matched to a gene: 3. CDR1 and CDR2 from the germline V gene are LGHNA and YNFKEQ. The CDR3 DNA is TGTGCCAGCAGCCGTTCTAGCGGGTCCTACGAGCAGTACTTC. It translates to CASSRSSGSYEQYF.

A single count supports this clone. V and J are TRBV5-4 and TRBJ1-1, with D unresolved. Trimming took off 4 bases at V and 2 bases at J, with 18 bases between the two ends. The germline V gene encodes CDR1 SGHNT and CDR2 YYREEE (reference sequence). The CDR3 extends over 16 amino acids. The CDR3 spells CASSPGTDFSNTEAFF. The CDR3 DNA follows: TGTGCCAGCAGCCCTGGCACGGATTTCTCAAACACTGAAGCTTTCTTT.

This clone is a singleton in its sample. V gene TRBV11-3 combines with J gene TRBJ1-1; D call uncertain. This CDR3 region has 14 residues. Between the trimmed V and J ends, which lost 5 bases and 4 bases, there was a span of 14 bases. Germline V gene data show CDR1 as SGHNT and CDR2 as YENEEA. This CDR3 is CASSSWPLGTEAFF. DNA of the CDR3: TGTGCCAGCAGCAGTTGGCCCCTGGGCACTGAAGCTTTCTTT.

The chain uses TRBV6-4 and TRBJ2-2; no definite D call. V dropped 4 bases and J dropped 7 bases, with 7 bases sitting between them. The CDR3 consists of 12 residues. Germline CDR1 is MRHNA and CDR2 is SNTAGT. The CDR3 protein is CASSAYGGELFF. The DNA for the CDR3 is TGTGCCAGCAGTGCGTACGGCGGGGAGCTGTTTTTT.

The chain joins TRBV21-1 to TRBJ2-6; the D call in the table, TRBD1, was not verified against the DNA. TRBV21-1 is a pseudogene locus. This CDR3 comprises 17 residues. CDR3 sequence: CASSPRGHRSGANVLTF. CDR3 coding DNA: TGTGCCAGCAGCCCCCGAGGACACCGCTCTGGGGCCAACGTCCTGACTTTC.

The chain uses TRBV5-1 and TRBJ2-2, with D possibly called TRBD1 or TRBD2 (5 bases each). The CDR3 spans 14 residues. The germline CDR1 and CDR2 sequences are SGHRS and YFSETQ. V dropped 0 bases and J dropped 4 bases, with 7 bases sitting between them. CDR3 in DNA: TGCGCCAGCAGCTTGGGGGACGGCACCGGGGAGCTGTTTTTT. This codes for CASSLGDGTGELFF.

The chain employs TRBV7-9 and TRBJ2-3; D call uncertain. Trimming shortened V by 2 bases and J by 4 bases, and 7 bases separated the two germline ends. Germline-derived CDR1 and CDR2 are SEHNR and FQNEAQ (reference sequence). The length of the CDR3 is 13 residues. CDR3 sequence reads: CASSLYASDTQYF. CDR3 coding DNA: TGTGCCAGCAGCTTATATGCGTCAGATACGCAGTATTTT.

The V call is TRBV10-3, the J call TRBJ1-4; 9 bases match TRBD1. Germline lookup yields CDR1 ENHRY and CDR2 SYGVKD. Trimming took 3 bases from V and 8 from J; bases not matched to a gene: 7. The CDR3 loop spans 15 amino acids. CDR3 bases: TGTGCCATCAGTGACCCGGACAGGGGCGAGGAAAAACTGTTTTTT. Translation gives CAISDPDRGEEKLFF.

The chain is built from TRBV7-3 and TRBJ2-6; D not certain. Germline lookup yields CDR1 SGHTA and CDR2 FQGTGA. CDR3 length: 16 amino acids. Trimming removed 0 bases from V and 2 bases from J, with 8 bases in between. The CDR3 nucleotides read TGTGCCAGCAGCTTAACGGTGCAGGCTGGGGCCAACGTCCTGACTTTC. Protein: CASSLTVQAGANVLTF. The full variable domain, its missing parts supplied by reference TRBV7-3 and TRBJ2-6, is GAGVSQTPSNKVTEKGKYVELRCDPISGHTALYWYRQSLGQGPEFLIYFQGTGAADDSGLPNDRFFAVRPEGSVSTLKIQRTERGDSAVYLCASSLTVQAGANVLTFGAGSRLTVL.

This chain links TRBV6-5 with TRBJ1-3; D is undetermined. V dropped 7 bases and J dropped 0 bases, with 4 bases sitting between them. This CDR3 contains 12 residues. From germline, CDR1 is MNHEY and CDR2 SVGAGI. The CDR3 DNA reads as TGTGCCAGCACAGTCTCTGGAAACACCATATATTTT. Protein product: CASTVSGNTIYF.

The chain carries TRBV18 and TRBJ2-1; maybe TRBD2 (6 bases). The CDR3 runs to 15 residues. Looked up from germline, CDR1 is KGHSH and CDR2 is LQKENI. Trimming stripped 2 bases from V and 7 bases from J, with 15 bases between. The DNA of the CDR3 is TGTGCCAGCTCACCAACCGGGACTCCTTTGAATGAGCAGTTCTTC. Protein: CASSPTGTPLNEQFF.

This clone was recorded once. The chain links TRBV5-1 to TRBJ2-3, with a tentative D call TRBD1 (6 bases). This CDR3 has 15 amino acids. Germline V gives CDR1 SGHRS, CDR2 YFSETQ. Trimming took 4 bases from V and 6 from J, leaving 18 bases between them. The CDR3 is CASSVTGTVMDTQYF. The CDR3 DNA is TGCGCCAGCAGCGTTACAGGGACCGTGATGGATACGCAGTATTTT.

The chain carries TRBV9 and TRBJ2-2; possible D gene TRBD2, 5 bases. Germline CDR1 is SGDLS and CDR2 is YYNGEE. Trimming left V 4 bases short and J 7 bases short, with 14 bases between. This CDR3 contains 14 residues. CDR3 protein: CASSPRRAGGELFF. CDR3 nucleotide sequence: TGTGCCAGCAGCCCCCGCCGGGCGGGCGGGGAGCTGTTTTTT. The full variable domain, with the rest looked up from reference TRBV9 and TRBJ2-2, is DSGVTQTPKHLITATGQRVTLRCSPRSGDLSVYWYQQSLDQGLQFLIQYYNGEERAKGNILERFSAQQFPDLHSELNLSSLELGDSALYFCASSPRRAGGELFFGEGSRLTVL.

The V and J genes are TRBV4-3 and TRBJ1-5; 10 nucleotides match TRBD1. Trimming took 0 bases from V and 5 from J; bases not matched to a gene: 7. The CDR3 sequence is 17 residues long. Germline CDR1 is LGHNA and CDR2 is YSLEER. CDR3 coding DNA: TGCGCCAGCAGCCAAGAGTGGACAGGGGGAGGATATCAGCCCCAGCATTTT. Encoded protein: CASSQEWTGGGYQPQHF.

The CDR3 coding sequence is TGTGCCATCAGTGCGACAGGGGGAGGTAACGGGGAGCTGTTTTTT. It is translated as CAISATGGGNGELFF. This chain connects TRBV10-3 to TRBJ2-2, with 9 bases fitting TRBD1. CDR1 is ENHRY, CDR2 SYGVKD, per germline. The CDR3 loop spans 15 amino acids. J gave up 7 bases and V 4 bases, and 7 bases lay outside the gene matches.

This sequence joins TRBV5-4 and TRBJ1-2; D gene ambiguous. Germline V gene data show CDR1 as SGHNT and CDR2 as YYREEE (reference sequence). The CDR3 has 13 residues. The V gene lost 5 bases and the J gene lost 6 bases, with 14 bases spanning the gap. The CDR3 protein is CASSWAGGDGYTF. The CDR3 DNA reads TGTGCCAGCAGTTGGGCGGGAGGAGATGGCTACACCTTC.

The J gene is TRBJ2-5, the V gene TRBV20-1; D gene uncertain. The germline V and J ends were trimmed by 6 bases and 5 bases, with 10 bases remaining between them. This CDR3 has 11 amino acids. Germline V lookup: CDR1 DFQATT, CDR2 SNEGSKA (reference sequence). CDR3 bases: TGCAGTGCCAACCCGCGGGAGACCCAGTACTTC. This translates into CSANPRETQYF.

The CDR3 DNA reads TGCGCCAGCAGCAGGGATCCCTCCTACAATGAGCAGTTCTTC. It codes for CASSRDPSYNEQFF. V and J are TRBV5-1 and TRBJ2-1; D is unresolved. Trimming shortened V by 4 bases and J by 0 bases, and 8 bases separated the two germline ends. Germline V gene lookup returns CDR1 SGHRS and CDR2 YFSETQ. CDR3 size: 14 residues.

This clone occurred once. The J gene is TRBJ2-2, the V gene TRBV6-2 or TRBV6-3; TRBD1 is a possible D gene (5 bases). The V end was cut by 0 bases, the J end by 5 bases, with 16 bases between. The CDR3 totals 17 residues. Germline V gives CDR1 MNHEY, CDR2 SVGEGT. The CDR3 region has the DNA TGTGCCAGCAGTTACTCTCCAGGACAAGGGTTAACCGGGGAGCTGTTTTTT. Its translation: CASSYSPGQGLTGELFF.

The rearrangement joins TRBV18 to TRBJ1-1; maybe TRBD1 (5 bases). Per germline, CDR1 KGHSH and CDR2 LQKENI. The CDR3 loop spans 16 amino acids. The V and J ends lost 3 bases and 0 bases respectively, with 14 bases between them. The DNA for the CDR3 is TGTGCCAGCTCACCGAAAAATCAGGGCATGAACACTGAAGCTTTCTTT. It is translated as CASSPKNQGMNTEAFF.